These T cell receptor beta chains were read from a single sample in a study of cytomegalovirus exposure and HLA in healthy donors. Using immunoSEQ multiplex PCR, the repertoire was profiled, and TCRdb retains in-frame clones only, with some absent. This table has some 110,000 clones, around 94% appearing once. The sequenced material came from PBMCs. These receptors all come from a woman aged 18-35 years in good health and CMV-seronegative. The CDR3 runs from the conserved cysteine through the conserved F or W. D genes are given only for firm matches. Clone size is stated in some rows and not others, as once, few, many or a class when expanded.

V,length,J,D,size,DNA,CDR3
TRBV30,17,TRBJ2-6,TRBD2,-,TGTGCCTGGAATAGACCGGGACTAGCGGCTGGGGCCAACGTCCTGACTTTC,CAWNRPGLAAGANVLTF
TRBV6-6,14,TRBJ1-2,TRBD1,once,TGTGCCAGCAGGGACGGACAGGTCACAAATGGCTACACCTTC,CASRDGQVTNGYTF
TRBV18,15,TRBJ1-4,TRBD1,-,TGTGCCAGCTCACCACCGGGACAGGGGCATGAAAAACTGTTTTTT,CASSPPGQGHEKLFF
TRBV18,17,TRBJ1-1,TRBD1,-,TGTGCCAGCTCACCAGCCGTCCACGCAGGGGGCCGAGGTGAAGCTTTCTTT,CASSPAVHAGGRGEAFF
TRBV9,16,TRBJ2-1,-,-,TGTGCCAGCAGCGTAGGGGGGCGGGAGTTTACAAATGAGCAGTTCTTC,CASSVGGREFTNEQFF
TRBV6-1,17,TRBJ1-2,TRBD1,-,TGTGCCAGCAGTGGACCGGGACAGGGGGCGAGTATCTATGGCTACACCTTC,CASSGPGQGASIYGYTF
TRBV7-7,13,TRBJ2-2,-,-,TGTGCCAGCAGCGCAACGAGCACCGGGGAGCTGTTTTTT,CASSATSTGELFF
TRBV7-2,15,TRBJ2-7,-,-,TGTGCCAGCAGCTTAGCGCATAGGACAGCCTACGAGCAGTACTTC,CASSLAHRTAYEQYF
TRBV4-1,15,TRBJ1-1,TRBD1,-,TGCGCCAGCAGACACTATCAAACAGGGGACACTGAAGCTTTCTTT,CASRHYQTGDTEAFF
TRBV15,17,TRBJ2-3,TRBD2,-,TGTGCCACCAGCAGGGACACCGGGACTAGCGGCACAGATACGCAGTATTTT,CATSRDTGTSGTDTQYF
TRBV11-2,10,TRBJ2-1,-,-,TGTGCCAGCAGTCGCGATGAGCAGTTCTTC,CASSRDEQFF
TRBV20-1,11,TRBJ2-3,-,once,TGCAGTGCTTCGACTTTGGATACGCAGTATTTT,CSASTLDTQYF
TRBV6-6,16,TRBJ2-6,TRBD1,-,TGTGCCAGCAGTAAGACAGGGACCTCTGGGGCCAACGTCCTGACTTTC,CASSKTGTSGANVLTF
TRBV6-5,14,TRBJ1-1,-,-,TGTGCCAGCAGTTACGAAGGGGTGGGGACTGAAGCTTTCTTT,CASSYEGVGTEAFF
TRBV30,13,TRBJ1-1,-,-,TGTGCCTGGAGTGTAGGGGTGGACACTGAAGCTTTCTTT,CAWSVGVDTEAFF
TRBV27,15,TRBJ2-7,-,-,TGTGCCAGCAGTTATAAGCTTAGTCTTCCCTACGAGCAGTACTTC,CASSYKLSLPYEQYF
TRBV6-6,13,TRBJ2-7,-,once,TGTGCCAGCAGGCCCGCCGGGGGATACGAGCAGTACTTC,CASRPAGGYEQYF
TRBV5-5,17,TRBJ1-4,TRBD1,-,TGTGCCAGCAGCTTATTCACGGGACAGGGTACTAATGAAAAACTGTTTTTT,CASSLFTGQGTNEKLFF
TRBV28,15,TRBJ1-5,-,-,TGTGCCAGCAGACCCCGACAGACTTCGGGTCAGCCCCAGCATTTT,CASRPRQTSGQPQHF
TRBV5-5,16,TRBJ2-3,TRBD2,once,TGTGCCAGCAGCCCGGGACTAGCGGGAAGCACAGATACGCAGTATTTT,CASSPGLAGSTDTQYF
TRBV4-1,16,TRBJ2-1,TRBD2,-,TGCGCCAGCAGCCAACCGACTAGCGGGAGGGCTGGGGAGCAGTTCTTC,CASSQPTSGRAGEQFF
TRBV5-5,13,TRBJ2-7,TRBD2,-,TGTGCCAGCAGCTTGCGGGACTACCACGAGCAGTACTTC,CASSLRDYHEQYF